This entry features one TCR beta chain sequence. These data belong to a study of OX40 agonist ivuxolimab in advanced cancers. Study background: Patients in dose escalation had liver, melanoma, kidney or head and neck cancers. The study reported partial responses in three patients: one hepatocellular carcinoma, two cutaneous melanoma.

CDR3 length: 15 residues. V lost 1 base to trimming and J lost 9 bases, with 18 bases between them. Germline CDR1 reads MGHRA; CDR2 reads YSYEKL. Repertoires were generated with immunoSEQ multiplex PCR, while TCRdb's copy carries only in-frame clones and drops some. The sample comprises 65,000 to 70,000 clones, around 83% of which are singletons, and about 2.2% rests with the top ten. Material: CD4+ or CD8+ T cells sorted from blood, obtained in a trial of the OX40 agonist ivuxolimab. The rearrangement joins TRBV4-1 to TRBJ2-5; possibly TRBD2 for D (7 bases). The clonotype was recovered from an adult with an advanced solid tumor such as melanoma, head and neck, liver or kidney cancer. The DNA of the CDR3 is TGCGCCAGCAGCCAAGTCGCGGGGGCCTCTTTGCCCCAGTACTTC. Residues: CASSQVAGASLPQYF.